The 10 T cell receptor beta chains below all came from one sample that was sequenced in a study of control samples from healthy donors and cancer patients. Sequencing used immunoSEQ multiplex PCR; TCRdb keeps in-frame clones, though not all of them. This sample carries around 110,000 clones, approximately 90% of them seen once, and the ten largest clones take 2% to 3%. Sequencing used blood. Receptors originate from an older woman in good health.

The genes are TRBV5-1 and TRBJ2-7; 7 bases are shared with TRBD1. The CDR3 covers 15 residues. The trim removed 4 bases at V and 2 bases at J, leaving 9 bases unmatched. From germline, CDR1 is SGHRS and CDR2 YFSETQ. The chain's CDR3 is CASSPDRPIAYEQYF. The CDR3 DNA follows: TGCGCCAGCAGCCCGGACAGGCCAATTGCCTACGAGCAGTACTTC.

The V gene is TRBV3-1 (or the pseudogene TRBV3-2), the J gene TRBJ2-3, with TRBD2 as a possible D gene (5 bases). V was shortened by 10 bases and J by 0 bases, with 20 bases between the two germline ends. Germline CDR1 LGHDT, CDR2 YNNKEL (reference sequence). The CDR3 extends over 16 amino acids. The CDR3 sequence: CATPRTARASTDTQYF. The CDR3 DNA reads TGTGCCACTCCAAGGACTGCTCGTGCTAGCACAGATACGCAGTATTTT.

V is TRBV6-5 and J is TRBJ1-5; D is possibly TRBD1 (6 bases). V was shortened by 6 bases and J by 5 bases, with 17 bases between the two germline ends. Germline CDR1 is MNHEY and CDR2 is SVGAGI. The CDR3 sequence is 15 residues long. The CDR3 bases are TGTGCCAGCAGCCCAGGACAGATGGGGGATCAGCCCCAGCATTTT. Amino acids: CASSPGQMGDQPQHF.

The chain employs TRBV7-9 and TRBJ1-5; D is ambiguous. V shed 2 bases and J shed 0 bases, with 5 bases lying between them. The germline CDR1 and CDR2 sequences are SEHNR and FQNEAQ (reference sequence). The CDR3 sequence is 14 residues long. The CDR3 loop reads CASSLSYSNQPQHF. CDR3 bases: TGTGCCAGCAGCTTAAGTTATAGCAATCAGCCCCAGCATTTT.

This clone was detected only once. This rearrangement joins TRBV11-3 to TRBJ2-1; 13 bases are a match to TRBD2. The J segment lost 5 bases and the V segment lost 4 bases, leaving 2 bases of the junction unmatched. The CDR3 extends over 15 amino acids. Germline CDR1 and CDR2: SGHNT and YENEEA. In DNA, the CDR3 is TGTGCCAGCAGCTGGGGACTAGCGGGGCACAATGAGCAGTTCTTC. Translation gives CASSWGLAGHNEQFF.

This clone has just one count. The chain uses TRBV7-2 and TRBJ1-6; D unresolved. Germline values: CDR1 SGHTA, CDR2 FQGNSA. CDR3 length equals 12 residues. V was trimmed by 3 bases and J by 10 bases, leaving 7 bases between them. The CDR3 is CASSFFNSPLHF. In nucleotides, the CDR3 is TGTGCCAGCAGCTTTTTTAACTCACCCCTCCACTTT.

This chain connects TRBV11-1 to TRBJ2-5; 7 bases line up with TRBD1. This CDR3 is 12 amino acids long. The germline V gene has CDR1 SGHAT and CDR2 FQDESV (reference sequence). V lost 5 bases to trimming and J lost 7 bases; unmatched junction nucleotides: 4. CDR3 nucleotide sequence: TGTGCCAGCAGCCGACAGGGCGGGACCCAGTACTTC. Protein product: CASSRQGGTQYF.

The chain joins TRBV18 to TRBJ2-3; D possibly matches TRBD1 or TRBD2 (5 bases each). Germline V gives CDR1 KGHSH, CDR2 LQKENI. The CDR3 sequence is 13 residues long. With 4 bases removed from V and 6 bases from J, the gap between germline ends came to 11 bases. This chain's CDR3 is CASSLPGLDTQYF. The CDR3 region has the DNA TGTGCCAGCTCACTACCGGGGCTTGATACGCAGTATTTT.

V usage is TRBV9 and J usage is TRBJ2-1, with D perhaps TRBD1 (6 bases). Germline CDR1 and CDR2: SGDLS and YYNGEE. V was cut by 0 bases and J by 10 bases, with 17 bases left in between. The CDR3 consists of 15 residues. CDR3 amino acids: CASSVATGHGWEQFF. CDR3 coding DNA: TGTGCCAGCAGCGTAGCCACGGGACACGGTTGGGAGCAGTTCTTC.

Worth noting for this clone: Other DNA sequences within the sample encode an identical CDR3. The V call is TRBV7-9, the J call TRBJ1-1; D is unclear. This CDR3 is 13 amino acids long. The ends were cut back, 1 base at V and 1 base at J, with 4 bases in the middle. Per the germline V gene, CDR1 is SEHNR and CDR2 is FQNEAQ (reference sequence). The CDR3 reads CASSLGQNTEAFF. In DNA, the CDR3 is TGTGCCAGCAGCTTAGGCCAGAACACTGAAGCTTTCTTT.